The source of this T cell receptor (beta chain) is a study of CD8 T cells in Susac syndrome. Study-level results: The study conceded that its TCR sequencing and HLA analysis involved relatively few individuals.

Germline V gives CDR1 SNHLY, CDR2 FYNNEI. V gave up 4 bases and J gave up 3 bases, with 25 bases separating them. The CDR3 extends over 18 amino acids. To note about this clonotype: Antigen specificity is unknown.

Sequencing of TCR beta was performed on blood CD8+ and CD4+ T cells. TEMRA cells were FACS-enriched, while CD8+ and CD4+ T cells were negatively isolated. It was with random hexamers that roughly 0.5 to 1 ug RNA was reverse transcribed. With immunoSEQ multiplex PCR, TCR beta CDR3 was amplified across 54 Vbeta and 13 Jbeta. MiXCR was run by TCRdb on the immunoSEQ multiplex PCR reads, yielding one entry per CDR3 protein. This table holds 130,000 or so distinct CDR3 sequences, about 93% found once. Sequenced input: CD4+ T cells from PBMCs. The source of this sequence is a human donor in good health. The chain uses TRBV2 and TRBJ2-7; D is perhaps TRBD1 or TRBD2 (5 bases each). The CDR3 is CASSAGTGYFFGGYEQYF. CDR3 DNA sequence: TGTGCCAGCAGTGCCGGGACGGGATATTTCTTTGGGGGCTACGAGCAGTACTTC.